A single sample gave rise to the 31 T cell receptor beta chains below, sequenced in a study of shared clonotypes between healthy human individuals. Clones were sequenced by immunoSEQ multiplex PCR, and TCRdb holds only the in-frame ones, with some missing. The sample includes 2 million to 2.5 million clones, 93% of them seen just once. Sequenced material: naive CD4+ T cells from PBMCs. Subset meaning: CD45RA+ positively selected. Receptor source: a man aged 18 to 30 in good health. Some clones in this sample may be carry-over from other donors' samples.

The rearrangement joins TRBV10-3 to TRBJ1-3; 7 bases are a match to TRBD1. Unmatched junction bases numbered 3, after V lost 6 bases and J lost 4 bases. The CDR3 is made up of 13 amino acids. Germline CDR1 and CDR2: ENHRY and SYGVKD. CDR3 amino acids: CAISGQDGNTIYF. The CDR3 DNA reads TGTGCCATCAGCGGACAGGACGGAAACACCATATATTTT.

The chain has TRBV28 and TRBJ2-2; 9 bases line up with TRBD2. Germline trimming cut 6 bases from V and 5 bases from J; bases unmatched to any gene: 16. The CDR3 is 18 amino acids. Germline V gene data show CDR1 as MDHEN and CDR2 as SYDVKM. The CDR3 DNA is TGTGCCAGCAGCTTGGGGGAGGCGGGAGGGCCGATAACCGGGGAGCTGTTTTTT. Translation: CASSLGEAGGPITGELFF. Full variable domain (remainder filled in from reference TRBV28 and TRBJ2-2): DVKVTQSSRYLVKRTGEKVFLECVQDMDHENMFWYRQDPGLGLRLIYFSYDVKMKEKGDIPEGYSVSREKKERFSLILESASTNQTSMYLCASSLGEAGGPITGELFFGEGSRLTVL.

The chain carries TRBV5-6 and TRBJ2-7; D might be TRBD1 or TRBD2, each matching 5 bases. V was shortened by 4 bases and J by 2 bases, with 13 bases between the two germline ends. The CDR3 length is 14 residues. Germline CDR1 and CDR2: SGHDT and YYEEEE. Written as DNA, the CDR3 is TGTGCCAGCAGCCAGGGACCTAATCCCTACGAGCAGTACTTC. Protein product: CASSQGPNPYEQYF.

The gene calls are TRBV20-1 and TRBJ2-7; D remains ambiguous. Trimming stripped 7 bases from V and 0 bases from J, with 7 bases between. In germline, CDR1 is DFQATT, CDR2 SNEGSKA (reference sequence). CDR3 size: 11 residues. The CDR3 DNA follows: TGCAGTGGTCTGAGCTCCTACGAGCAGTACTTC. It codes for CSGLSSYEQYF.

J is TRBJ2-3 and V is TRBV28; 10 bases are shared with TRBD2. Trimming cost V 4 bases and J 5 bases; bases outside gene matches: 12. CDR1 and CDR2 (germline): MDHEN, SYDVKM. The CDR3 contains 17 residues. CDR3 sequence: CASSSRTSGILVDTQYF. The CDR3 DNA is TGTGCCAGCAGTTCTCGGACTAGCGGAATCCTGGTAGATACGCAGTATTTT.

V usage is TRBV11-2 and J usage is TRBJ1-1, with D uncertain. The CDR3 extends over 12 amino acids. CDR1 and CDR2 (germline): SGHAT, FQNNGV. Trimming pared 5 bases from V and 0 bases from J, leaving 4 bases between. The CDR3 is CASSPLNTEAFF. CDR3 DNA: TGTGCCAGCAGCCCCCTGAACACTGAAGCTTTCTTT.

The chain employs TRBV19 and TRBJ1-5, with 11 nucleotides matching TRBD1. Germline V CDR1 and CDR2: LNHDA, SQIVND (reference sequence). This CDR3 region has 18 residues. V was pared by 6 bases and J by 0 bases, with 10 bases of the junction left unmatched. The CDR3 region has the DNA TGTGCCAGTAGCCAACCCCGGGACAGGGGGTTTAGCAATCAGCCCCAGCATTTT. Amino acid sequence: CASSQPRDRGFSNQPQHF.

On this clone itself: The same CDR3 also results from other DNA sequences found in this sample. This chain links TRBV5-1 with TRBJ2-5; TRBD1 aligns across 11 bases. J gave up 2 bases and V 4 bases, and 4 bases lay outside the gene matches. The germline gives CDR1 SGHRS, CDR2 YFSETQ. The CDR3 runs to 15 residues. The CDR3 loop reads CASSEGTGGQETQYF. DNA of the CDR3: TGCGCCAGCAGCGAGGGGACAGGGGGGCAAGAGACCCAGTACTTC.

CDR3 in amino acids: CASSLKRGGSNEQFF. CDR3 sequence (DNA): TGTGCCAGCAGCCTCAAGCGGGGGGGGAGCAATGAGCAGTTCTTC. The chain joins TRBV6-5 to TRBJ2-1, with 10 bases lining up with TRBD2. The CDR3 spans 15 residues. V lost 6 bases to trimming and J lost 6 bases; unmatched junction nucleotides: 8. Germline values: CDR1 MNHEY, CDR2 SVGAGI.

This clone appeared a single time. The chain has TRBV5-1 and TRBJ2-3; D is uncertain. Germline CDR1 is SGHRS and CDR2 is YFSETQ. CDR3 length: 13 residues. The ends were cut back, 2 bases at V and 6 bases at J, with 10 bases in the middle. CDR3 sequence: CASSFEGSDTQYF. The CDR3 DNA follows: TGCGCCAGCAGCTTCGAAGGGTCGGATACGCAGTATTTT.

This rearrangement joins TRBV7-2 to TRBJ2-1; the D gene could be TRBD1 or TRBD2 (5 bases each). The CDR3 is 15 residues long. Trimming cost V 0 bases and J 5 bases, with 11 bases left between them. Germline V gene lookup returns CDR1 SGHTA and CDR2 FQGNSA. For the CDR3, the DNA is TGTGCCAGCAGCTTAGCGAGGGGCAGTAACAATGAGCAGTTCTTC. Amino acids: CASSLARGSNNEQFF.

Written as DNA, the CDR3 is TGCGCCAGCAGGATGGGGGGGCGAACAGATACGCAGTATTTT. Translating gives CASRMGGRTDTQYF. This chain joins TRBV5-1 and TRBJ2-3; a weak D match, TRBD2 (7 bases). Germline CDR1 SGHRS, CDR2 YFSETQ. Trimming shortened V by 5 bases and J by 3 bases, and 13 bases separated the two germline ends. The CDR3 sequence is 14 residues long.

CDR3 bases: TGTGCCAGCAGCTTCCTTGAGGGGCTCTCCTACAATGAGCAGTTCTTC. Encoded protein: CASSFLEGLSYNEQFF. The J gene is TRBJ2-1, the V gene TRBV7-8; tentatively, D is TRBD1 or TRBD2 (5 bases each). The CDR3 spans 16 residues. CDR1 is SGHVS, CDR2 FQNEAQ, per germline. The V gene lost 3 bases and the J gene lost 0 bases, with 12 bases spanning the gap. Full variable domain (missing parts from reference TRBV7-8 and TRBJ2-1): GAGVSQSPRYKVAKRGQDVALRCDPISGHVSLFWYQQALGQGPEFLTYFQNEAQLDKSGLPSDRFFAERPEGSVSTLKIQRTQQEDSAVYLCASSFLEGLSYNEQFFGPGTRLTVL.

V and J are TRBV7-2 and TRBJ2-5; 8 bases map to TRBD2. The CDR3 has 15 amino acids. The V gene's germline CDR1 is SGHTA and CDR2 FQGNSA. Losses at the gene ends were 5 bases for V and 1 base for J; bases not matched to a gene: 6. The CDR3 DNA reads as TGTGCCAGCAGCCGTCAGCGGGAGTCCCAAGAGACCCAGTACTTC. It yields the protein CASSRQRESQETQYF.

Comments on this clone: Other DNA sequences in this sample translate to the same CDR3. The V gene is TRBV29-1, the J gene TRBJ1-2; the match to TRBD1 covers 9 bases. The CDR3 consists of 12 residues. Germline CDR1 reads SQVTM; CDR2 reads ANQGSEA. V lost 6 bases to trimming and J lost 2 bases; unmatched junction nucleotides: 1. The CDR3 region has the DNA TGCAGCGTGGACAGGGGCAACTATGGCTACACCTTC. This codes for CSVDRGNYGYTF. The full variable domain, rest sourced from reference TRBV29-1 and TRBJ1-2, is SAVISQKPSRDICQRGTSLTIQCQVDSQVTMMFWYRQQPGQSLTLIATANQGSEATYESGFVIDKFPISRPNLTFSTLTVSNMSPEDSSIYLCSVDRGNYGYTFGSGTRLTVV.

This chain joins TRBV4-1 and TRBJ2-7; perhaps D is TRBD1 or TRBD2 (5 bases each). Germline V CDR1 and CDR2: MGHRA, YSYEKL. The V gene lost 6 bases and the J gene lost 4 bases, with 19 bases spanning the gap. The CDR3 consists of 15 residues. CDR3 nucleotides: TGCGCCAGCAGGCGAATTCCGGGACCTTCATACGAGCAGTACTTC. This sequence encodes CASRRIPGPSYEQYF.

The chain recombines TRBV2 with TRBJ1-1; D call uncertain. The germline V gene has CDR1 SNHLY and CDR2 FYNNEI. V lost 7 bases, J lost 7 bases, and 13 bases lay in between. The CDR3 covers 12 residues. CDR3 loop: CASTIERLEAFF. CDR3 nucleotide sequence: TGTGCCAGCACAATTGAGAGGCTTGAAGCTTTCTTT.

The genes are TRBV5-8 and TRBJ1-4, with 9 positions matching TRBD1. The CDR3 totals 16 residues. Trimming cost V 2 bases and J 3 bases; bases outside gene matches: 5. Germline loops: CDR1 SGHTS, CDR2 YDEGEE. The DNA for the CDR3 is TGTGCCAGCAGCTTCACAGGGGGCAGAGCTAATGAAAAACTGTTTTTT. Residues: CASSFTGGRANEKLFF.

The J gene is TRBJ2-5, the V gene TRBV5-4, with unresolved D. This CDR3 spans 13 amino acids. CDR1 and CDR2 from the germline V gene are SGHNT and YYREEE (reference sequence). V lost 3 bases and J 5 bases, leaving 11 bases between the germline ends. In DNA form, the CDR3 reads TGTGCCAGCAGCTACTCCTTTGGGGAGACCCAGTACTTC. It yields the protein CASSYSFGETQYF.

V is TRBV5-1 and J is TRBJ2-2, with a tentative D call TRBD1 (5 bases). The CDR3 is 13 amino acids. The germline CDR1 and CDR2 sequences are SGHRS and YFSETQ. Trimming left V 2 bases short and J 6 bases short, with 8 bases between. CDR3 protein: CASSFVGPGELFF. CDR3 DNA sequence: TGCGCCAGCAGCTTTGTGGGGCCCGGGGAGCTGTTTTTT.

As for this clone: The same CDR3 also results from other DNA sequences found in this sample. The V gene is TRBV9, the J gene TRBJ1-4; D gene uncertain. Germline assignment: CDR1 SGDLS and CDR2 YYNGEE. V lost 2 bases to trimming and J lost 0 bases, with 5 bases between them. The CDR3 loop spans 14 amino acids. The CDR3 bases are TGTGCCAGCAGCGTGGAGGCAACTAATGAAAAACTGTTTTTT. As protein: CASSVEATNEKLFF.

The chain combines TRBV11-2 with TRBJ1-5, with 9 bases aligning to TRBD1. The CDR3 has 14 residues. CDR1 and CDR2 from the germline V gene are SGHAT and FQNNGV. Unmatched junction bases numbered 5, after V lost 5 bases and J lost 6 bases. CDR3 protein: CASSPGQGSQPQHF. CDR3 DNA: TGTGCCAGCAGCCCCGGACAGGGGAGTCAGCCCCAGCATTTT.

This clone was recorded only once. CDR3 coding DNA: TGTGCCAGCAACTTGGGACACCGGAGTTCTAACGAGCAGTACTTC. It translates to CASNLGHRSSNEQYF. The V gene is TRBV6-1, the J gene TRBJ2-7; D perhaps matches TRBD1 (6 bases). Germline V gene lookup returns CDR1 MNHNS and CDR2 SASEGT. The CDR3 length is 15 residues. V lost 7 bases, J lost 5 bases, and 21 bases lay in between.

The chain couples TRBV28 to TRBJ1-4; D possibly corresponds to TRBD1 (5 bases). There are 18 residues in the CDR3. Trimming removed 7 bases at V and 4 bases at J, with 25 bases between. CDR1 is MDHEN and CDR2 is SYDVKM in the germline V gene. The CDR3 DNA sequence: TGTGCCAGCACCCCGCTCCCCGGGGGGGGTCTCTTTAATGAAAAACTGTTTTTT. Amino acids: CASTPLPGGGLFNEKLFF.

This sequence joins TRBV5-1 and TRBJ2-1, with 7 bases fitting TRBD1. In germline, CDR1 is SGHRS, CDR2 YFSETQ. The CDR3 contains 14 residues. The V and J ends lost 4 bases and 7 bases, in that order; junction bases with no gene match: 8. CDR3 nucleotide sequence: TGCGCCAGCAGCCTCGACAGGGTAATGAATGAGCAGTTCTTC. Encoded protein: CASSLDRVMNEQFF. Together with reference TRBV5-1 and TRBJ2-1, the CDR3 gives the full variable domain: KAGVTQTPRYLIKTRGQQVTLSCSPISGHRSVSWYQQTPGQGLQFLFEYFSETQRNKGNFPGRFSGRQFSNSRSEMNVSTLELGDSALYLCASSLDRVMNEQFFGPGTRLTVL.

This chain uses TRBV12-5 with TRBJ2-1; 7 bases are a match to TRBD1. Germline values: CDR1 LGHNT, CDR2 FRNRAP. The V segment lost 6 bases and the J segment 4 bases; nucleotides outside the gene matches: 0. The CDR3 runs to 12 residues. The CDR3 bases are TGTGCTAGTGGGGGACAGTACAATGAGCAGTTCTTC. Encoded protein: CASGGQYNEQFF. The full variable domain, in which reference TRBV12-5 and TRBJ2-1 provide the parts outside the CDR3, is DARVTQTPRHKVTEMGQEVTMRCQPILGHNTVFWYRQTMMQGLELLAYFRNRAPLDDSGMPKDRFSAEMPDATLATLKIQPSEPRDSAVYFCASGGQYNEQFFGPGTRLTVL.

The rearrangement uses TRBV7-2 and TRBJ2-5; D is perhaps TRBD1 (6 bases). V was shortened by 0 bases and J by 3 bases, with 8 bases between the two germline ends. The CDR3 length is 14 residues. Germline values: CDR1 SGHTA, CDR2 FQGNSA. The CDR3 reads CASSLARTEETQYF. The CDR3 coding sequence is TGTGCCAGCAGCTTAGCCCGGACAGAAGAGACCCAGTACTTC.

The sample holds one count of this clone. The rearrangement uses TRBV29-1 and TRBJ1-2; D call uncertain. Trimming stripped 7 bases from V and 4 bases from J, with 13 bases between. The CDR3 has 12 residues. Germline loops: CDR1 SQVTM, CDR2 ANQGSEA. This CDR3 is CSGIVPLYGYTF. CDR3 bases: TGCAGCGGAATAGTACCGCTCTATGGCTACACCTTC. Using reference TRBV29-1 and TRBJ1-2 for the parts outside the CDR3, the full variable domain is SAVISQKPSRDICQRGTSLTIQCQVDSQVTMMFWYRQQPGQSLTLIATANQGSEATYESGFVIDKFPISRPNLTFSTLTVSNMSPEDSSIYLCSGIVPLYGYTFGSGTRLTVV.

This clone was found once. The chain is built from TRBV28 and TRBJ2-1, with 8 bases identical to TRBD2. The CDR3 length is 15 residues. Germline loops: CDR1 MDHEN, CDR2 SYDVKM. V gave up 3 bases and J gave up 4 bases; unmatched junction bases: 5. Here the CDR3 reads CASSFRSGTYNEQFF. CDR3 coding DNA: TGTGCCAGCAGTTTTCGTAGCGGGACATACAATGAGCAGTTCTTC.

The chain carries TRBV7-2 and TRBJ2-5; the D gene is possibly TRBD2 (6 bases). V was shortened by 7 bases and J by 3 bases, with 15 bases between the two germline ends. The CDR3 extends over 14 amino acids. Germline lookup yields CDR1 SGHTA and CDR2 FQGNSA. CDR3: CASTVGGIEETQYF. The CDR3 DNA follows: TGTGCCAGCACCGTCGGGGGAATCGAAGAGACCCAGTACTTC.

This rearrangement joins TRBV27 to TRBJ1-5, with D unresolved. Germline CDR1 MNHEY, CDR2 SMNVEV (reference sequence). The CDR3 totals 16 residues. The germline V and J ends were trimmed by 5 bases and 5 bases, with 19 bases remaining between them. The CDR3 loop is CASSPGSGVGHQPQHF. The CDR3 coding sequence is TGTGCCAGCAGTCCCGGATCTGGTGTCGGGCATCAGCCCCAGCATTTT.